This TCR beta chain was identified in a study of cytomegalovirus exposure and HLA in healthy donors. Study-wide results and limits: Researchers reported in a later analysis that a missense DCLRE1C variant was tied to TCR beta V- and J-gene trimming. Rates of TCR association differed by HLA locus in a later analysis, with DRB1 highest and HLA-C lowest. TCR beta chains numbering about 160 were designated cytomegalovirus-associated.

On this clone: No antigen is known for it.

The PCR had 60 Vbeta and 13 Jbeta primers. The protocol was immunoSEQ multiplex PCR, while the TCRdb copy is restricted to in-frame clones and leaves out a portion. The table records about 160,000 clones, around 80% of them present only once. The sequence was collected from a woman in her fifties or sixties in good health and CMV-seropositive. The sample consisted of PBMCs.

CDR3 protein: CASSGPRRGLKGYTF. The CDR3 DNA follows: TGTGCCAGCAGCGGGCCCCGCAGGGGTCTTAAAGGCTACACCTTC. The chain has TRBV7-2 and TRBJ1-2; D is possibly TRBD1 (6 bases). The CDR3 has 15 amino acids. The ends were cut back, 5 bases at V and 8 bases at J, with 21 bases in the middle. CDR1 SGHTA and CDR2 FQGNSA come from the germline V gene.